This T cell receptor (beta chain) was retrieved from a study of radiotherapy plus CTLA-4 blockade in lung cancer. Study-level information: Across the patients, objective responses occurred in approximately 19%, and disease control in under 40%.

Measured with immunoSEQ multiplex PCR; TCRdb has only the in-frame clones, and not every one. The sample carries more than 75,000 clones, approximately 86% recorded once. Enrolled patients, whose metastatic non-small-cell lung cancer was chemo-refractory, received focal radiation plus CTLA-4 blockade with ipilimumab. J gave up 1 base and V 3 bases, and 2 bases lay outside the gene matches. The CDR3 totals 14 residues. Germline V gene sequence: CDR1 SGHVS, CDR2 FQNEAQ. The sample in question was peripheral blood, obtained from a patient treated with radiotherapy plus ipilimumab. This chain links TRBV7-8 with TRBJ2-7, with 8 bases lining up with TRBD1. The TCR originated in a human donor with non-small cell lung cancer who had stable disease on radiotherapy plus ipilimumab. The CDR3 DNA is TGTGCCAGCAGCTTTCGACAGGGGTCCTACGAGCAGTACTTC. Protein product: CASSFRQGSYEQYF.